Below, 9 T cell receptor beta chains from the same sample are listed, as sequenced in a study of blood T cell repertoires in COVID-19 (TCRdb year 2020). The method behind the library was the immunoSEQ multiplex PCR assay. Entries here come from immuneACCESS through TCRdb and include only in-frame sequences with V and J called. Some clones fail to appear in such tables; in the studies checked, an unresolved V gene covers under half of the shortfall, and the cause of the remainder is unknown. The sample includes 80,000 to 85,000 clones, with under 90% observed a single time. Less than 15% of the sample is in the top ten clones. Material: peripheral blood. The receptors stem from a human donor in a cohort sampled during active COVID-19.

The CDR3 nucleotides read TGTGCCAGCAGCTTAGATTTAGGCAGGGGGCTAGGCGATGAGCAGTTCTTC. It translates to CASSLDLGRGLGDEQFF. The chain couples TRBV11-2 to TRBJ2-1; TRBD1 matches 8 bases. V dropped 0 bases and J dropped 8; count of bases not matched to a gene: 12. Looked up from germline, CDR1 is SGHAT and CDR2 is FQNNGV. The CDR3 has 17 amino acids.

V and J are TRBV4-1 and TRBJ1-1; unclear D gene. This CDR3 spans 15 amino acids. The germline V gene has CDR1 MGHRA and CDR2 YSYEKL. With 1 base removed from V and 0 bases from J, the gap between germline ends came to 9 bases. CDR3 region: CASSQGATMNTEAFF. The CDR3, as DNA: TGCGCCAGCAGCCAAGGAGCAACCATGAACACTGAAGCTTTCTTT.

The rearrangement uses TRBV11-3 and TRBJ1-3; no firm D call. Germline lookup yields CDR1 SGHNT and CDR2 YENEEA. The CDR3 length is 14 residues. V dropped 3 bases and J dropped 4 bases, with 10 bases sitting between them. The CDR3 is CASSFGGNGNTIYF. CDR3 nucleotides: TGTGCCAGCAGCTTCGGAGGCAACGGAAACACCATATATTTT. The variable domain in full, completed from reference TRBV11-3 and TRBJ1-3, reads EAGVVQSPRYKIIEKKQPVAFWCNPISGHNTLYWYLQNLGQGPELLIRYENEEAVDDSQLPKDRFSAERLKGVDSTLKIQPAELGDSAVYLCASSFGGNGNTIYFGEGSWLTVV.

CDR3 sequence: CASSLGPRGLRSGELFF. DNA for the CDR3: TGCGCCAGCAGCCTAGGACCCAGGGGGCTTCGGTCCGGGGAGCTGTTTTTT. The J gene is TRBJ2-2, the V gene TRBV4-1; 8 bases align to TRBD1. The germline CDR1 and CDR2 sequences are MGHRA and YSYEKL. This CDR3 has 17 amino acids. The trim removed 4 bases at V and 6 bases at J, leaving 13 bases unmatched.

CDR3 sequence reads: CASSLGTTSGANVLTF. CDR3 nucleotides: TGCGCCAGCAGCTTGGGGACAACCTCTGGGGCCAACGTCCTGACTTTC. The chain has TRBV5-1 and TRBJ2-6; perhaps TRBD1 as D (5 bases). The V end was cut by 0 bases, the J end by 0 bases, with 7 bases between. Per germline, CDR1 SGHRS and CDR2 YFSETQ. There are 16 residues in the CDR3.

The table lists this clone with many counts. The genes are TRBV11-2 and TRBJ2-2; a possible D gene is TRBD2 (6 bases). The CDR3 totals 15 residues. Germline V CDR1 and CDR2: SGHAT, FQNNGV. V gave up 4 bases and J gave up 1 base, with 10 bases separating them. The chain's CDR3 is CASSSGRLNTGELFF. CDR3 sequence (DNA): TGTGCCAGCAGCTCAGGGAGGTTGAACACCGGGGAGCTGTTTTTT.

This clone was counted only a few times. V gene TRBV19 combines with J gene TRBJ1-6; 8 nucleotides align to TRBD1. There are 15 residues in the CDR3. J lost 7 bases, V lost 5 bases, and 7 bases had no gene match. Germline assignment: CDR1 LNHDA and CDR2 SQIVND (reference sequence). The CDR3 reads CASSLRTGHNSPLHF. In nucleotides, the CDR3 is TGTGCCAGTAGTCTGCGGACAGGGCACAATTCACCCCTCCACTTT. The whole variable domain, remainder taken from reference TRBV19 and TRBJ1-6, is DGGITQSPKYLFRKEGQNVTLSCEQNLNHDAMYWYRQDPGQGLRLIYYSQIVNDFQKGDIAEGYSVSREKKESFPLTVTSAQKNPTAFYLCASSLRTGHNSPLHFGNGTRLTVT.

The chain uses TRBV6-5 and TRBJ2-7, with TRBD2 as a possible D gene (6 bases). Trimming cost V 8 bases and J 3 bases, with 14 bases left between them. The V gene's germline CDR1 is MNHEY and CDR2 SVGAGI. This CDR3 contains 13 residues. The CDR3 DNA reads as TGTGCCAGCCTAGCGTCTAACCGCTACGAGCAGTACTTC. This sequence encodes CASLASNRYEQYF.

The chain joins TRBV7-9 to TRBJ1-2; a possible D gene is TRBD1 (5 bases). The germline CDR1 and CDR2 sequences are SEHNR and FQNEAQ (reference sequence). This CDR3 spans 13 amino acids. Between the trimmed V and J ends, which lost 2 bases and 5 bases, there was a span of 9 bases. The CDR3 protein is CASSLTDSYGYTF. Written as DNA, the CDR3 is TGTGCCAGCAGCTTAACCGACAGTTATGGCTACACCTTC.